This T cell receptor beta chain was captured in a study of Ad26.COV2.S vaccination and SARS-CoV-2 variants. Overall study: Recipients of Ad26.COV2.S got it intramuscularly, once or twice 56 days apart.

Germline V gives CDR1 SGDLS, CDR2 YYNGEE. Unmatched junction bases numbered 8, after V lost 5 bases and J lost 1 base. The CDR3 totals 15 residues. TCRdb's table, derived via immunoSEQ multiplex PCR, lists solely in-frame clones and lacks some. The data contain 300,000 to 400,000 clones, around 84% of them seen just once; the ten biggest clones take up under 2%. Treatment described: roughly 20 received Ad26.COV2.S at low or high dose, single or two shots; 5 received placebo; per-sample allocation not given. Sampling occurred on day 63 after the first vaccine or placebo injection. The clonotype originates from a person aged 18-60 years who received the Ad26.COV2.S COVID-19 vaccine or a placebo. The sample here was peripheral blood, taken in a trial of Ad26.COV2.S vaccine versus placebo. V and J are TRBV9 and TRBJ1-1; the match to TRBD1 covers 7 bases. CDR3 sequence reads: CASSKSGTANTEAFF. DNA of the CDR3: TGTGCCAGCAGTAAGTCCGGGACAGCGAACACTGAAGCTTTCTTT.